This T cell receptor beta chain was documented in a study of monozygotic twins with inflammatory bowel disease. A note on this clonotype: Its antigen is currently unknown.

Researchers used template switching to add UMIs featuring a 6-nucleotide sample barcode. One entry per CDR3 protein, without DNA, is what TCRdb gives after re-calling the 5' RACE reads. This repertoire includes approximately 420,000 distinct CDR3 sequences. The CDR3 has 15 amino acids. The germline V gene encodes CDR1 LGHDT and CDR2 YNNKEL (reference sequence). Study-wide results and caveats: With inverse Simpson as the measure, TCRbeta diversity was lower in IBD patients than in healthy co-twins. Repertoire similarity did not separate concordant from discordant twins, possibly from limited power.

Donors each contributed one blood sample measuring 2.5 ml. This chain uses TRBV3-1 with TRBJ1-1; as DNA is missing, the TRBD1 call by TCRdb cannot be tested. Sequenced input: blood. The sequence derives from a human donor with ulcerative colitis or Crohn's disease, or a healthy co-twin of an affected twin (not recorded which). CDR3 residues: CASSQGAGVNTEAFF.